This entry concerns a single TCR beta chain. Its cognate antigen is unknown. PCR was performed using 60 Vbeta and 13 Jbeta primers. The protocol was immunoSEQ multiplex PCR, while the TCRdb copy is restricted to in-frame clones and leaves out a portion. There are about 200,000 clones in the sample; approximately 85% occur only once, and less than 3% lies in the top ten. The entry originates in a study of cytomegalovirus exposure and HLA in healthy donors. The overall study: Earlier results showed 117 million unique TCR beta sequences derived from roughly 190 million T cells. Study-wide results and limits: In an earlier analysis, most TCR beta V segments were productive about 90% or about 30% of the time. Investigators reported about 160 TCR beta chains as tied to cytomegalovirus.

Germline V gene data show CDR1 as MDHEN and CDR2 as SYDVKM. V trimming: 8 bases; J trimming: 6 bases; junction bases outside the gene matches: 12. This CDR3 comprises 14 residues. The clonotype originates from a woman in her thirties or forties in good health and CMV-seronegative. Input material: PBMCs. This chain uses TRBV28 with TRBJ2-7; 8 positions agree with TRBD1. The CDR3 reads CASFSRDRKREQYF. The CDR3 nucleotides are TGTGCCAGCTTTAGCCGGGACAGGAAGCGCGAGCAGTACTTC.